The 2 T cell receptor beta chains below all came from one sample that was sequenced in a study of post-analysis software for immune sequencing data. No antigens are known for them. Sequencing libraries made from TCR beta cDNA carried unique molecular identifiers. TCRdb re-called the PCR reads with MiXCR, one entry per CDR3 protein. The table shows 500,000 to 600,000 distinct CDR3 sequences, with roughly 40% occurring only once. Whole-study results and caveats: Relative to controls, patients had 4 or 5 TRBV segments at higher frequency, with TRBV5-6, TRBV5-1 and TRBV20-1 among these.

The sequenced sample consisted of blood. These receptors came from a girl aged 10 to 17 with multiple sclerosis.

This chain links TRBV9 with TRBJ2-1; D gene ambiguous. CDR1 and CDR2 (germline): SGDLS, YYNGEE. This CDR3 region has 16 residues. V gave up 0 bases and J gave up 3 bases, with 13 bases separating them. The CDR3 reads CASSVAQVVNYNEQFF. The CDR3 region has the DNA TGTGCCAGCAGCGTAGCTCAGGTAGTTAACTACAATGAGCAGTTCTTC.

Comments on this clonotype: Relative to the germline gene, one junction end is altered; a read error may explain this. This chain links TRBV7-7 with TRBJ1-1; perhaps TRBD1 as D (5 bases). The length of the CDR3 is 15 residues. The V gene's germline CDR1 is SSHAT and CDR2 FNYEAQ (reference sequence). CDR3 bases: TGTGCTAGCAGCTTACGTCTGGGGGTGAAGGTAGGGGCTTTCTTT. This codes for CASSLRLGVKVGAFF.